A selection of T cell receptor beta chains follows, all from one sample in a study of identical twins. TCRdb reprocessed the 5' RACE reads via MiXCR and lists one record per CDR3 protein. The sample yields under 800,000 distinct CDR3 sequences, roughly 20% seen once. The sample also formed part of further work on T cells expressing NK-cell markers.

The sequencing input was PBMCs. These receptors were obtained from a woman aged 18-29 years in good health. Both conserved end residues are part of each CDR3. A D gene is named only where the DNA matches it firmly. Size is stated for part of the rows, as once, few or many counts, or as a class when the clone is expanded.

clone size	V gene	J gene	D gene	CDR3 DNA	CDR3 protein
.	TRBV29-1	TRBJ1-1	TRBD1	TGCAGCGTTCACCAGGGGGTAGGCACTGAAGCTTTCTTT	CSVHQGVGTEAFF
few	TRBV20-1	TRBJ1-2	.	TGCAGTGCCCCCTTCGCCTCTCTTCCGGGCTATGGCTACACCTTC	CSAPFASLPGYGYTF
few	TRBV6-1	TRBJ1-2	TRBD1	TGTGCCAGCGGGGGACAGTCGAACTATGGCTACACCTTC	CASGGQSNYGYTF
once	TRBV12-3/TRBV12-4	TRBJ1-1	.	TGTGCCAGGGGGTTTAATCAGGCTGAAGCTTTCTTT	CARGFNQAEAFF
.	TRBV20-1	TRBJ1-5	TRBD1	TGCAGTGCACGAGGGGGACAGGGGCAGCCCCAGCATTTT	CSARGGQGQPQHF
.	TRBV4-3	TRBJ2-2	.	TGCGCCAGCAGCCAAGAACCCGGGACACACACCGGGGAGCTGTTTTTT	CASSQEPGTHTGELFF
.	TRBV27	TRBJ2-3	.	TGTGCCAGCAGTCCCTCGGTGGGGGATTTGACAGATACGCAGTATTTT	CASSPSVGDLTDTQYF
.	TRBV5-6	TRBJ2-7	.	TGTGCCAGCAGCTTGGTGGTAGGGGCCCCCTACGAGCAGTACTTC	CASSLVVGAPYEQYF
.	TRBV20-1	TRBJ1-1	.	TGCAGTGCCGGGCGGGGGTCGGCGGGCACTGAAGCTTTCTTT	CSAGRGSAGTEAFF
few	TRBV6-6	TRBJ1-1	.	TGTGCCAGCAGTTCCCCAACCACTGAAGCTTTCTTT	CASSSPTTEAFF
many	TRBV5-1	TRBJ1-2	.	TGCGCCAGCAGCTCGGGACACAACGTCAACTATGGCTACACCTTC	CASSSGHNVNYGYTF
.	TRBV6-5	TRBJ2-7	.	TGTGCCAGCCTAATTTACGAGCAGTACTTC	CASLIYEQYF
few	TRBV6-2/TRBV6-3	TRBJ2-7	.	TGTGCCAGCAGTCCGAGTCGGGACTCCGGCTCCTACGAGCAGTACTTC	CASSPSRDSGSYEQYF
few	TRBV27	TRBJ2-5	.	TGTGCCAGCAGTCGTGGGTATGGAGCAGCACAAGAGACCCAGTACTTC	CASSRGYGAAQETQYF